Each of the 13 T cell receptor beta chains below was sequenced from the same sample in a study of beta chain features in type 1 diabetes listed by TCRdb under 2018. The library relied on the immunoSEQ multiplex PCR assay. The High Capacity cDNA Reverse Transcription Kit was used to reverse transcribe all of the isolated RNA, meaning that expressed TCRB transcripts were what got sequenced. TCRdb obtained this table from immuneACCESS and retained in-frame rearrangements with V and J assigned. These tables miss some clones; where compared with another copy, unresolved V genes account for less than half of the shortfall, and the remainder is unexplained. The sample table shows about 140,000 clones, and 6.9% are seen once. Together, the top ten hold 1.1% to 1.5% of the sample. The sequenced sample consisted of central memory CD4+ T cells from blood. These receptors were taken from a woman in her thirties in good health.

This clone was detected a few times. The chain joins TRBV6-5 to TRBJ2-7; 15 bases are a match to TRBD2. Germline assignment: CDR1 MNHEY and CDR2 SVGAGI. The CDR3 length is 15 residues. Trimming at V came to 4 bases and at J to 4 bases, leaving 2 bases not matched to a gene. The CDR3 reads CASSWGTSGRYEQYF. The CDR3 DNA follows: TGTGCCAGCAGTTGGGGGACTAGCGGGAGGTACGAGCAGTACTTC.

There are many counts of this clone. This sample includes further DNA sequences coding for the same CDR3. The CDR3 spells CASSLDRGNEKLFF. The DNA for the CDR3 is TGTGCCAGCAGCTTAGACAGGGGAAATGAAAAACTGTTTTTT. The chain employs TRBV7-9 and TRBJ1-4, with 7 bases matching TRBD1. Germline V lookup: CDR1 SEHNR, CDR2 FQNEAQ (reference sequence). With 1 base clipped from V and 5 bases from J, the junction kept 1 base outside the gene matches. The CDR3 runs to 14 residues.

This clone was seen only a few times. The same CDR3 also results from other DNA sequences found in this sample. V and J are TRBV20-1 and TRBJ2-7; D call uncertain. V lost 3 bases to trimming and J lost 1 base, with 4 bases between them. CDR3 size: 11 residues. Germline V CDR1 and CDR2: DFQATT, SNEGSKA (reference sequence). CDR3 in DNA: TGCAGTGCTAGGGAGTCCTACGAGCAGTACTTC. Amino acids: CSARESYEQYF.

V gene TRBV6-5 combines with J gene TRBJ2-6; maybe TRBD1 (6 bases). The ends were cut back, 5 bases at V and 2 bases at J, with 10 bases in the middle. Germline V CDR1 and CDR2: MNHEY, SVGAGI. The CDR3 runs to 15 residues. CDR3 region: CASSNRVTGANVLTF. The CDR3 DNA is TGTGCCAGCAGTAACAGGGTAACTGGGGCCAACGTCCTGACTTTC.

This clone was seen more than once but under ten times. The chain combines TRBV7-8 with TRBJ2-6; 14 bases match TRBD2. V shed 5 bases and J 2 bases; nucleotides not matched to a gene: 5. The CDR3 runs 18 residues. Looked up from germline, CDR1 is SGHVS and CDR2 is FQNEAQ. This chain's CDR3 is CASSPRTSGRPGANVLTF. CDR3 DNA sequence: TGTGCCAGCAGCCCACGGACTAGCGGGAGGCCTGGGGCCAACGTCCTGACTTTC.

This clone appeared a few times. The V call is TRBV7-9, the J call TRBJ2-3, with no clear D. Deletions cut 1 base from V and 5 bases from J, with 7 bases between. Germline lookup yields CDR1 SEHNR and CDR2 FQNEAQ (reference sequence). CDR3 length: 13 residues. The CDR3 loop is CASSLDRLDTQYF. DNA of the CDR3: TGTGCCAGCAGCTTAGATCGGTTAGATACGCAGTATTTT.

This rearrangement joins TRBV5-4 to TRBJ2-1, with D tentatively TRBD1 (5 bases). Per the germline V gene, CDR1 is SGHNT and CDR2 is YYREEE (reference sequence). Trimming took 4 bases from V and 9 from J, leaving 14 bases between them. This CDR3 contains 13 residues. The CDR3 spells CASSLQTVGEQFF. CDR3 in DNA: TGTGCCAGCAGCCTACAGACAGTCGGTGAGCAGTTCTTC.

The CDR3 is CATSFDGQENQPQHF. CDR3 DNA: TGTGCCACCTCATTCGATGGACAGGAAAATCAGCCCCAGCATTTT. This chain uses TRBV10-3 with TRBJ1-5; 7 positions agree with TRBD1. The CDR3 runs to 15 residues. CDR1 is ENHRY, CDR2 SYGVKD, per germline. Trimming at V came to 10 bases and at J to 4 bases, leaving 13 bases not matched to a gene.

The chain carries TRBV4-1 and TRBJ2-3, with unresolved D. The CDR3 extends over 13 amino acids. V lost 0 bases and J 13 bases, leaving 14 bases between the germline ends. The germline gives CDR1 MGHRA, CDR2 YSYEKL. Written as DNA, the CDR3 is TGCGCCAGCAGCCAAGAGCGACAAGGAATAGAGTATTTT. This translates into CASSQERQGIEYF.

This clone was counted ten times or more. The V and J genes are TRBV7-2 and TRBJ2-7, with TRBD1 identical over 7 bases. This CDR3 spans 15 amino acids. Trimming took 1 base from V and 3 from J; bases not matched to a gene: 6. CDR1 and CDR2 (germline): SGHTA, FQGNSA. The chain's CDR3 is CASSLEQGKSYEQYF. In nucleotides, the CDR3 is TGTGCCAGCAGCTTAGAACAGGGGAAAAGCTACGAGCAGTACTTC.

Notes on this clone: The junction shows a germline mismatch at one end, possibly a read error. The same CDR3 can be traced to other DNA sequences in this sample. The CDR3 sequence: CASSLLAGVYEQYF. The DNA for the CDR3 is TGTGCCAGCAGCTTACTAGCGGGAGTCTACGAGCAGTACTTT. The genes are TRBV7-9 and TRBJ2-7; TRBD2 matches at 10 bases. CDR3 length: 14 amino acids. Germline CDR1 is SEHNR and CDR2 is FQNEAQ (reference sequence).

This clone appeared many times. The genes are TRBV7-9 and TRBJ1-4; no clear D gene. The CDR3 contains 14 residues. V lost 5 bases, J lost 7 bases, and 14 bases lay in between. Germline CDR1 reads SEHNR; CDR2 reads FQNEAQ (reference sequence). CDR3: CASSGLWTSEKLFF. The CDR3, as DNA: TGTGCCAGCAGCGGTCTGTGGACTTCTGAAAAACTGTTTTTT.

A few counts support this clone. The chain links TRBV4-2 to TRBJ2-2; TRBD2 matches at 7 bases. The CDR3 is 14 residues long. Germline V gene data show CDR1 as LGHNA and CDR2 as YNFKEQ. V lost 5 bases to trimming and J lost 8 bases; unmatched junction nucleotides: 8. In DNA, the CDR3 is TGTGCCAGCAGCGCGGGACTAAATAAAGGGGAGCTGTTTTTT. Its translation is CASSAGLNKGELFF.